These 6 T cell receptor beta chains came from one sample sequenced in a study of cytomegalovirus exposure and HLA in healthy donors. This PCR relied on a set of 60 Vbeta primers and 13 Jbeta primers. The table came from immunoSEQ multiplex PCR; TCRdb's copy has only in-frame clones and leaves some out. The sample lists around 140,000 clones; around 75% were seen once. What was sequenced was PBMCs. These receptors were collected from a woman aged 25 to 45 in good health and CMV-seronegative.

This clone was detected a few times. The chain is built from TRBV11-3 and TRBJ2-1; no clear D gene. From germline, CDR1 is SGHNT and CDR2 YENEEA. The CDR3 sequence is 12 residues long. The germline V and J ends were trimmed by 1 base and 7 bases, with 5 bases remaining between them. The CDR3 loop reads CASSLAGNEQFF. DNA of the CDR3: TGTGCCAGCAGCTTAGCAGGAAATGAGCAGTTCTTC.

The rearrangement links TRBV28 to TRBJ2-7; 10 nucleotides align to TRBD2. There are 14 residues in the CDR3. J was trimmed by 9 bases and V by 3 bases; bases with no gene match: 8. Germline CDR1 and CDR2: MDHEN and SYDVKM. The CDR3 nucleotides read TGTGCCAGCAGTTTTCTAGCGGGAGCCCTCGGGCAGTACTTC. Encoded protein: CASSFLAGALGQYF.

The gene calls are TRBV7-9 and TRBJ1-2; tentative D call: TRBD1 (6 bases). V lost 2 bases, J lost 8 bases, and 12 bases lay in between. The germline V gene encodes CDR1 SEHNR and CDR2 FQNEAQ (reference sequence). This CDR3 contains 13 residues. The CDR3: CASSLTWTEGYTF. In DNA form, the CDR3 reads TGTGCCAGCAGCTTAACCTGGACAGAAGGCTACACCTTC.

This sequence joins TRBV30 and TRBJ1-4; no reliable D call. Germline V gene data show CDR1 as GTSNPN and CDR2 as SVGIG (reference sequence). This CDR3 has 13 residues. Trimming shortened V by 0 bases and J by 7 bases, and 9 bases separated the two germline ends. The CDR3 reads CAWSVPGVEKLFF. DNA for the CDR3: TGTGCCTGGAGTGTACCCGGGGTTGAAAAACTGTTTTTT.

The V call is TRBV7-3, the J call TRBJ2-4; D is unclear. The CDR3 totals 18 residues. Trimming took off 2 bases at V and 0 bases at J, with 17 bases between the two ends. Per germline, CDR1 SGHTA and CDR2 FQGTGA. DNA for the CDR3: TGTGCCAGCAGCTTAGCCGTCTCTTTACGGTTAGCCAAAAACATTCAGTACTTC. It specifies CASSLAVSLRLAKNIQYF. The entire variable domain, with the rest obtained from reference TRBV7-3 and TRBJ2-4, is as follows: GAGVSQTPSNKVTEKGKYVELRCDPISGHTALYWYRQSLGQGPEFLIYFQGTGAADDSGLPNDRFFAVRPEGSVSTLKIQRTERGDSAVYLCASSLAVSLRLAKNIQYFGAGTRLSVL.

The chain has TRBV5-1 and TRBJ2-7, with TRBD2 identical over 14 bases. J gave up 5 bases and V 0 bases, and 4 bases lay outside the gene matches. Germline CDR1 is SGHRS and CDR2 is YFSETQ. The CDR3 is made up of 16 amino acids. In DNA form, the CDR3 reads TGCGCCAGCAGCTTGGGGACTAGCGGGGGGTTCGACGAGCAGTACTTC. It specifies CASSLGTSGGFDEQYF.